This is a list of T cell receptor beta chains from one sample in a study of blood T cell repertoires in COVID-19. Assay: immunoSEQ multiplex PCR; the TCRdb copy retains only in-frame clones and omits some. The sample records about 28,000 clones, 70% to 90% being singletons. The sequenced material came from peripheral blood. The receptors originated from a man aged 55 to 69 with COVID-19, enrolled during active disease. The CDR3 runs from the conserved cysteine through the conserved F or W. D genes are given only for firm matches. Clone sizes are given selectively: once, few, many, or a class where the clone is expanded.

>few|TRBV14|NA|TRBJ2-1
CASSQVAGWMAEQFF
TGTGCCAGCAGCCAAGTGGCAGGGTGGATGGCTGAGCAGTTCTTC
>NA|TRBV7-2|TRBD2|TRBJ2-5
CASSSPSGSRETQYF
TGTGCCAGCAGCTCCCCTAGCGGGAGTAGGGAGACCCAGTACTTC
>NA|TRBV2|NA|TRBJ1-4
CASSVNGATNEKLFF
TGTGCCAGCAGTGTGAACGGAGCAACTAATGAAAAACTGTTTTTT
>few|TRBV29-1|TRBD1|TRBJ1-5
CSVGQGGQPQHF
TGCAGCGTTGGGCAGGGGGGTCAGCCCCAGCATTTT
>NA|TRBV18|NA|TRBJ1-6
CASSPMDSPNSPLHF
TGTGCCAGCTCACCCATGGACAGCCCTAATTCACCCCTCCACTTT
>NA|TRBV27|NA|TRBJ1-5
CASSYRGDNQPQHF
TGTGCCAGCAGTTATAGGGGCGACAATCAGCCCCAGCATTTT
>NA|TRBV11-2|TRBD2|TRBJ2-2
CASSPRTSGSSGELFF
TGTGCCAGCAGCCCCAGGACTAGCGGGAGTTCCGGGGAGCTGTTTTTT
>NA|TRBV19|NA|TRBJ1-5
CASTFSGIDNQPQHF
TGTGCCAGTACTTTCTCCGGGATCGACAATCAGCCCCAGCATTTT
>NA|TRBV6-5|NA|TRBJ2-1
CASMTLGSSYNEQFF
TGTGCCAGCATGACTCTTGGGAGCTCCTACAATGAGCAGTTCTTC
>once|TRBV10-3|TRBD1|TRBJ2-7
CAISVGTGRYEQYF
TGTGCCATCAGTGTTGGGACAGGGAGGTACGAGCAGTACTTC
>NA|TRBV7-2|TRBD1|TRBJ1-1
CASQHRGVSTEAFF
TGTGCCAGCCAGCACAGGGGGGTGAGCACTGAAGCTTTCTTT
>NA|TRBV6-2/TRBV6-3|NA|TRBJ2-2
CASSFSRVTGELFF
TGTGCCAGCAGTTTCTCCAGGGTCACCGGGGAGCTGTTTTTT
>NA|TRBV15|NA|TRBJ1-1
CATSRDRQAEAFF
TGTGCCACCAGCAGAGATCGGCAGGCTGAAGCTTTCTTT
>NA|TRBV4-1|NA|TRBJ1-5
CASSPLPGVQPQHF
TGCGCCAGCAGCCCCCTCCCCGGGGTTCAGCCCCAGCATTTT